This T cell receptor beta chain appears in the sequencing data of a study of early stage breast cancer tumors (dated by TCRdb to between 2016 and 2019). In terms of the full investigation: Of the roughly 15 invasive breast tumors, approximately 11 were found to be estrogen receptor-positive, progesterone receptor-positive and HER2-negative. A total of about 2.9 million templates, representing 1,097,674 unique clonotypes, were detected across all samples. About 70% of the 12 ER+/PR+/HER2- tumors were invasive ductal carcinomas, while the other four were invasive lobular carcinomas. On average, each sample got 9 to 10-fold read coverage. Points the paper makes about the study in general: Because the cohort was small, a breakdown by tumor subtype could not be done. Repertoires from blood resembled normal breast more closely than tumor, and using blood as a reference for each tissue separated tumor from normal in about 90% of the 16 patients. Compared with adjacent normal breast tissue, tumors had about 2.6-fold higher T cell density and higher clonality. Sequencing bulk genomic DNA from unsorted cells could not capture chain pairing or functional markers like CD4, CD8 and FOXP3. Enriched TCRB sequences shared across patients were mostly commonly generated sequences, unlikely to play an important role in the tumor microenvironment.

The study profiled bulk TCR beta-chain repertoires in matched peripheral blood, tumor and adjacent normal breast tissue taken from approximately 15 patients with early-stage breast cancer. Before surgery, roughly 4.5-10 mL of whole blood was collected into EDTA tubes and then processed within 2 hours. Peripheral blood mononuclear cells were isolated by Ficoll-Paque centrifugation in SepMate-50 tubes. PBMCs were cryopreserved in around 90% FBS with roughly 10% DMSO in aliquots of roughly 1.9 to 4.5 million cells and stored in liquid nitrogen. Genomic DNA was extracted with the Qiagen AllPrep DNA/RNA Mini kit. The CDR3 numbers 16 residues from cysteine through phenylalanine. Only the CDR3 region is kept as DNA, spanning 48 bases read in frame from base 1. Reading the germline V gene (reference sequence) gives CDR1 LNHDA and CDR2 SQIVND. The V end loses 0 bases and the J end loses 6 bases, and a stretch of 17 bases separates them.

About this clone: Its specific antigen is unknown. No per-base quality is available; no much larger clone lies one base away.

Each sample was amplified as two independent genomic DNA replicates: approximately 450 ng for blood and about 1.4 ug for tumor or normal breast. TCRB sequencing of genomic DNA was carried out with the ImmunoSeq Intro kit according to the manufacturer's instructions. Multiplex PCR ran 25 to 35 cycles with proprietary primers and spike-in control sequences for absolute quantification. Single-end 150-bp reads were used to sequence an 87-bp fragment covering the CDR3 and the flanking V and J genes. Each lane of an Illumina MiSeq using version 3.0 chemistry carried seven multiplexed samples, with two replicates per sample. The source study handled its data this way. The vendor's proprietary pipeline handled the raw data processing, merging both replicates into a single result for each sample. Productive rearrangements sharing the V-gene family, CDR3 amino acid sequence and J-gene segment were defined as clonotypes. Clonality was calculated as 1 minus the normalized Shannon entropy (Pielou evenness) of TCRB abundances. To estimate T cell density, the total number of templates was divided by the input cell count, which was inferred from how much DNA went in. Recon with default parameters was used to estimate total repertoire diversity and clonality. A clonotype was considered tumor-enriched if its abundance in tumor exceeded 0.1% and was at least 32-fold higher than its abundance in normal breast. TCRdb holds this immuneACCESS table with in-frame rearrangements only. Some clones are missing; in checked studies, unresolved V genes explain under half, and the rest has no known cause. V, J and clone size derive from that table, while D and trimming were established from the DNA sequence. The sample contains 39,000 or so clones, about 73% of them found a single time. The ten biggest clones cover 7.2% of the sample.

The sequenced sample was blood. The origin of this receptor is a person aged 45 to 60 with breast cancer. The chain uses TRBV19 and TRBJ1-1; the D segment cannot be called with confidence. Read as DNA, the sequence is TGTGCCAGTAGTATAGACCCGAGAGCCCTCGTGGCTGAAGCTTTCTTT. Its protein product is CASSIDPRALVAEAFF.